Below are 9 T cell receptor beta chains sequenced from a single sample in a study of T cell repertoires in cytomegalovirus infection. One entry per CDR3 protein, called by TCRdb with MiXCR from the reads. The profile covers 150,000 to 180,000 distinct CDR3 sequences, with 20% to 30% appearing a single time and approximately 11% taken by the ten largest. Material for sequencing was PBMCs. The source of these receptors is a human donor in good health (CMV status not recorded). Some clones in this sample may be carry-over from other donors' samples.

This clonotype appeared a few times. This sequence joins TRBV7-8 and TRBJ2-5; tentative D call: TRBD2 (7 bases). With 0 bases removed from V and 2 bases from J, the gap between germline ends came to 16 bases. The germline V gene encodes CDR1 SGHVS and CDR2 FQNEAQ. The CDR3 length is 17 residues. CDR3 protein: CASSLAGGRGIQETQYF. The CDR3 DNA sequence: TGTGCCAGCAGCTTAGCGGGGGGGAGGGGGATTCAAGAGACCCAGTACTTC.

The chain is built from TRBV7-6 and TRBJ2-5; 9 bases line up with TRBD2. The germline V gene has CDR1 SGHVS and CDR2 FNYEAQ. The length of the CDR3 is 15 residues. V gave up 5 bases and J gave up 5 bases; unmatched junction bases: 9. The DNA for the CDR3 is TGTGCCAGCAGCCCCCGGCTAGCGGGATACGAGACCCAGTACTTC. The encoded protein is CASSPRLAGYETQYF.

This clonotype was seen ten or more times. The chain carries TRBV12-3 or TRBV12-4 and TRBJ1-1; no firm D call. V was shortened by 5 bases and J by 4 bases, with 20 bases between the two germline ends. The CDR3 is 16 residues long. Here the CDR3 DNA reads TGTGCCAGCAGTCTAGGTGCATCGGCCAGGAGCACTGAAGCTTTCTTT. Protein product: CASSLGASARSTEAFF.

This clonotype turned up a few times. As DNA, the CDR3 is TGTGCCAGCATCTTAGGGAGGTCAGGGGCTCGAGCTTTCTTT. This encodes CASILGRSGARAFF. The rearrangement joins TRBV12-3 or TRBV12-4 to TRBJ1-1; D might be TRBD1 (6 bases). The V gene lost 7 bases and the J gene lost 10 bases, with 22 bases spanning the gap. The CDR3 covers 14 residues.

The J gene is TRBJ1-6, the V gene TRBV15, with D unresolved. The ends were cut back, 5 bases at V and 0 bases at J, with 5 bases in the middle. Germline V gives CDR1 LNHNV, CDR2 YYDKDF (reference sequence). This CDR3 is 14 amino acids long. CDR3 bases: TGTGCCACCAGCGGGAGCTCCTATAATTCACCCCTCCACTTT. This translates into CATSGSSYNSPLHF.

V is TRBV6-6 and J is TRBJ2-7; TRBD1 matches 8 bases. Losses at the gene ends were 0 bases for V and 5 bases for J; bases not matched to a gene: 6. The CDR3 covers 15 residues. CDR1 is MNHNY and CDR2 is SVGAGI in the germline V gene (reference sequence). CDR3 bases: TGTGCCAGCAGTTACTCGTTAGGGACAGGCGACGAGCAGTACTTC. This translates into CASSYSLGTGDEQYF.

This clonotype showed up many times. The genes are TRBV7-2 and TRBJ2-4; 7 nucleotides line up with TRBD1. The CDR3 sequence is 15 residues long. The germline V gene encodes CDR1 SGHTA and CDR2 FQGNSA. J was trimmed by 3 bases and V by 3 bases; bases with no gene match: 5. CDR3 DNA: TGTGCCAGCAGCTTCGGACAGGTTGTCAAAAACATTCAGTACTTC. Encoded protein: CASSFGQVVKNIQYF. Variable domain in full (rest from reference TRBV7-2 and TRBJ2-4): GAGVSQSPSNKVTEKGKDVELRCDPISGHTALYWYRQSLGQGLEFLIYFQGNSAPDKSGLPSDRFSAERTGGSVSTLTIQRTQQEDSAVYLCASSFGQVVKNIQYFGAGTRLSVL.

Concerning this clonotype: Sequence at one end of the junction differs from germline and may be a read error. V gene TRBV12-3 or TRBV12-4 combines with J gene TRBJ2-7, with 9 positions matching TRBD1. The CDR3 runs to 15 residues. The CDR3 here is CASSSPGTGTYEQCF. The CDR3 region has the DNA TGTGCCAGCAGTTCCCCCGGGACAGGGACCTACGAGCAGTGCTTC.

This clonotype was observed a handful of times. The J gene is TRBJ2-1, the V gene TRBV19; unclear D gene. CDR3 length: 12 residues. V lost 6 bases to trimming and J lost 3 bases, with 6 bases between them. CDR1 is LNHDA, CDR2 SQIVND, per germline (reference sequence). The CDR3 loop is CASSWGYNEQFF. DNA for the CDR3: TGTGCCAGTAGCTGGGGCTACAATGAGCAGTTCTTC.